The 10 T cell receptor beta chains below were found in one sample sequenced in a study of T cell changes during pregnancy in multiple sclerosis. Libraries were prepared by immunoSEQ multiplex PCR; TCRdb keeps only in-frame clonotypes and omits some of them. In the table there are 70,000 to 100,000 clones, under 95% of which are singletons. The sequencing used peripheral blood, collected in the first trimester of pregnancy. Source of these receptors: a female donor with multiple sclerosis, enrolled in a pregnancy study.

This chain links TRBV10-2 with TRBJ1-3; perhaps TRBD1 as D (5 bases). From germline, CDR1 is WSHSY and CDR2 SAAADI. The CDR3 loop spans 16 amino acids. V lost 6 bases and J lost 8, with 23 bases in between. The CDR3 reads CASSRQTPMGGDTIYF. The DNA for the CDR3 is TGCGCCAGCAGCCGGCAGACCCCCATGGGAGGGGACACCATATATTTT.

CDR3 in amino acids: CASSSDSSYEQYF. DNA of the CDR3: TGTGCCAGCAGCTCCGACAGTTCCTACGAGCAGTACTTC. The V call is TRBV6-6, the J call TRBJ2-7, with a tentative D call TRBD1 (5 bases). The V gene's germline CDR1 is MNHNY and CDR2 SVGAGI (reference sequence). The CDR3 contains 13 residues. Deletions cut 6 bases from V and 1 base from J, with 10 bases between.

In this sample, this clone turned up once. The chain joins TRBV27 to TRBJ2-1; 9 nucleotides align to TRBD2. CDR3 length equals 15 residues. Germline V lookup: CDR1 MNHEY, CDR2 SMNVEV (reference sequence). V was clipped by 3 bases and J by 7 bases; unmatched bases: 7. The CDR3 region has the DNA TGTGCCAGCAGTTTGATAGCGGCGGGGGGGAATGAGCAGTTCTTC. Its protein product is CASSLIAAGGNEQFF.

The chain combines TRBV2 with TRBJ2-1; 8 positions agree with TRBD1. The junction had 10 bases not matched to a gene; V was cut back by 6 bases and J by 0 bases. The CDR3 is 17 amino acids. CDR1 and CDR2 from the germline V gene are SNHLY and FYNNEI. Here the CDR3 DNA reads TGTGCCAGCAGGGCGTCCCGGGACAGGAGCTCCTACAATGAGCAGTTCTTC. This sequence encodes CASRASRDRSSYNEQFF.

The chain has TRBV29-1 and TRBJ1-1, with D perhaps TRBD1 (5 bases). The V and J ends lost 5 bases and 3 bases respectively, with 13 bases between them. CDR3 length: 13 amino acids. CDR1 and CDR2 from the germline V gene are SQVTM and ANQGSEA. CDR3 amino acids: CSVISTDHTEAFF. The CDR3 DNA follows: TGCAGCGTTATTTCGACAGATCACACTGAAGCTTTCTTT.

The rearrangement links TRBV5-5 to TRBJ1-2, with 7 bases aligning to TRBD1. The germline gives CDR1 SGHKS, CDR2 YYEKEE (reference sequence). The CDR3 sequence is 16 residues long. V gave up 0 bases and J gave up 4 bases; unmatched junction bases: 9. CDR3 DNA sequence: TGTGCCAGCAGCTTGGAGCCCAGGGGGATCGGCTATGGCTACACCTTC. Encoded protein: CASSLEPRGIGYGYTF. Full variable domain (outside the CDR3, taken from reference TRBV5-5 and TRBJ1-2): DAGVTQSPTHLIKTRGQQVTLRCSPISGHKSVSWYQQVLGQGPQFIFQYYEKEERGRGNFPDRFSARQFPNYSSELNVNALLLGDSALYLCASSLEPRGIGYGYTFGSGTRLTVV.

The chain uses TRBV30 and TRBJ1-5; D remains ambiguous. Trimming shortened V by 2 bases and J by 4 bases, and 9 bases separated the two germline ends. Germline V lookup: CDR1 GTSNPN, CDR2 SVGIG (reference sequence). This CDR3 is built from 13 residues. The CDR3 spells CAWSSAKNQPQHF. The CDR3 coding sequence is TGTGCCTGGAGTTCCGCTAAGAATCAGCCCCAGCATTTT.

The V and J genes are TRBV19 and TRBJ1-2; TRBD1 is a possible D gene (5 bases). The V end lost 6 bases, the J end lost 2 bases, and 19 bases lay between the germline ends. From germline, CDR1 is LNHDA and CDR2 SQIVND (reference sequence). The CDR3 is 16 residues long. The CDR3 protein is CASSYYGGGRNYGYTF. The CDR3 DNA reads TGTGCCAGTAGCTACTACGGGGGGGGAAGGAACTATGGCTACACCTTC.

V is TRBV5-4 and J is TRBJ1-2, with D perhaps TRBD1 (5 bases). From germline, CDR1 is SGHNT and CDR2 YYREEE (reference sequence). Trimming left V 2 bases short and J 0 bases short, with 11 bases between. The CDR3 extends over 15 amino acids. CDR3 nucleotides: TGTGCCAGCAGCTTTGTGGGGGGTACTAACTATGGCTACACCTTC. This gives the protein CASSFVGGTNYGYTF. The variable domain in full, with the rest retrieved from reference TRBV5-4 and TRBJ1-2, is ETGVTQSPTHLIKTRGQQVTLRCSSQSGHNTVSWYQQALGQGPQFIFQYYREEENGRGNFPPRFSGLQFPNYSSELNVNALELDDSALYLCASSFVGGTNYGYTFGSGTRLTVV.

In DNA form, the CDR3 reads TGCAGCGTTGAAGATGGAGGAGGGGACTTCAGGAGCGACGAGCAGTACTTC. Translated, it gives CSVEDGGGDFRSDEQYF. The chain recombines TRBV29-1 with TRBJ2-7; perhaps TRBD2 as D (6 bases). The V gene's germline CDR1 is SQVTM and CDR2 ANQGSEA. The CDR3 loop spans 17 amino acids. V lost 0 bases, J lost 5 bases, and 23 bases lay in between.